Included here is one TCR beta chain sequence, with context. Its antigen is unknown. This sample was included in a study of T cell responses to AZD1222 COVID-19 vaccine. The study's findings and limits: Donors, mostly white British, included more females; clonal diversity was possibly underestimated. The peak T cell response came first, and repertoires were sampled only after it. Spike-specific TCR breadth and depth both grew after two AZD1222 doses.

Sequencing was performed with immunoSEQ multiplex PCR; in TCRdb, only in-frame clones are kept and a portion is missing. Of about 120,000 clones in the sample, approximately 83% are singletons; the top ten hold 3.5% to 5%. The source is an adult in good health. Here the sequenced sample was peripheral blood, taken on day 0 of MenACWY control vaccination.

The CDR3 protein is CASSYVDRTDTQYF. CDR3 coding DNA: TGTGCCAGCAGTTACGTAGACAGAACAGATACGCAGTATTTT. V usage is TRBV6-6 and J usage is TRBJ2-3; possible D gene TRBD1, 5 bases. Trimming stripped 2 bases from V and 3 bases from J, with 9 bases between. The CDR3 contains 14 residues. Germline loops: CDR1 MNHNY, CDR2 SVGAGI (reference sequence).